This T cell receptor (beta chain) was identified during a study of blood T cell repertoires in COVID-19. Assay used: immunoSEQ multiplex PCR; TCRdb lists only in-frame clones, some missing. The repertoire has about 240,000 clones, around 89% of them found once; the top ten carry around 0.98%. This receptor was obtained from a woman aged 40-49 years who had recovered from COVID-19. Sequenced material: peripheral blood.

CDR3 DNA sequence: TGTGCCAGCAGCCCGGGGCTAGCGGATAGCACAGATACGCAGTATTTT. Translation gives CASSPGLADSTDTQYF. V usage is TRBV5-6 and J usage is TRBJ2-3; 7 nucleotides match TRBD2. J lost 0 bases, V lost 4 bases, and 8 bases had no gene match. The CDR3 is 16 amino acids. Per germline, CDR1 SGHDT and CDR2 YYEEEE.